These T cell receptor beta chains were read from a single sample in a study of shared clonotypes between healthy human individuals. Assay: immunoSEQ multiplex PCR; the TCRdb copy retains only in-frame clones and omits some. Here the sample spans 550,000 to 850,000 clones, around two thirds being singletons. The sequencing sample was made of memory CD4+ T cells sorted from blood. Source of these receptors: a woman between 25 and 40 years old in good health. Each CDR3 is given with its conserved first and last residue. The D gene is left open where the match is weak. The size field is filled for only some rows; it gives once, few, many or a size class.

d_gene,v_gene,abundance,j_gene,CDR3aa,CDR3nt
TRBD2,TRBV2,few,TRBJ2-7,CASSEEAGGSYEQYF,TGTGCCAGCAGTGAAGAGGCGGGGGGCTCCTACGAGCAGTACTTC
NA,TRBV30,NA,TRBJ1-5,CAWSVQDDQPQHF,TGTGCCTGGAGTGTACAAGATGATCAGCCCCAGCATTTT
NA,TRBV19,NA,TRBJ2-1,CASSPGGPSYNEQFF,TGTGCCAGTAGCCCCGGGGGCCCTTCCTACAATGAGCAGTTCTTC
NA,TRBV27,NA,TRBJ1-3,CASRPTGAGNTIYF,TGTGCCAGCAGGCCTACAGGAGCCGGAAACACCATATATTTT
TRBD1,TRBV27,NA,TRBJ2-5,CASSSPQGGSWQETQYF,TGTGCCAGCAGTTCACCCCAAGGGGGCAGTTGGCAAGAGACCCAGTACTTC
TRBD2,TRBV5-6,NA,TRBJ2-3,CASSYSGSGTDTQYF,TGTGCCAGCAGCTATAGCGGGAGTGGCACAGATACGCAGTATTTT
NA,TRBV10-2,medium-sized,TRBJ2-7,CASTLDYGGEQYF,TGCGCCAGCACCTTGGACTACGGGGGCGAGCAGTACTTC
TRBD2,TRBV7-9,NA,TRBJ2-5,CASSFVTSGGETQYF,TGTGCCAGCAGCTTCGTAACTAGCGGCGGGGAGACCCAGTACTTC
TRBD2,TRBV5-1,NA,TRBJ2-2,CASQIAGVDTGELFF,TGCGCCAGCCAGATAGCGGGAGTTGACACCGGGGAGCTGTTTTTT
NA,TRBV27,NA,TRBJ2-6,CASSLDYSGANVLTF,TGTGCCAGCAGTTTAGATTACTCTGGGGCCAACGTCCTGACTTTC
NA,TRBV6-1,NA,TRBJ1-5,CASKRQAGSQPQHF,TGTGCCAGCAAACGACAGGCCGGGTCTCAGCCCCAGCATTTT
TRBD1,TRBV28,NA,TRBJ1-2,CASRRTGLDGYTF,TGTGCCAGTCGGCGGACAGGGCTGGATGGCTACACCTTC
TRBD1,TRBV25-1,NA,TRBJ2-3,CASSEARTGITDTQYF,TGTGCCAGCAGTGAAGCTCGGACAGGGATCACAGATACGCAGTATTTT
NA,TRBV7-8,NA,TRBJ1-4,CASSLGRTNEKLFF,TGTGCCAGCAGCTTAGGCCGGACTAATGAAAAACTGTTTTTT
TRBD2,TRBV19,NA,TRBJ2-3,CASRRVGTSGADTQYF,TGTGCCAGTAGAAGAGTGGGGACTAGCGGGGCAGATACGCAGTATTTT
TRBD1,TRBV10-2,NA,TRBJ2-2,CASSDPRTGAYTGELFF,TGCGCCAGCAGTGATCCCAGGACAGGGGCGTATACCGGGGAGCTGTTTTTT
NA,TRBV20-1,few,TRBJ1-1,CSAPDSPEAFF,TGCAGTGCCCCTGACAGCCCTGAAGCTTTCTTT
NA,TRBV5-4,once,TRBJ2-2,CASSLGGIGTGELFF,TGTGCCAGCAGCTTGGGCGGGATTGGCACCGGGGAGCTGTTTTTT
TRBD1,TRBV19,NA,TRBJ2-7,CASSMGRGSISYEQYF,TGTGCCAGTAGTATGGGCAGGGGGTCCATCTCCTACGAGCAGTACTTC
TRBD1,TRBV4-1,many,TRBJ2-5,CASSQEMTGMAHQETQYF,TGCGCCAGCAGCCAAGAGATGACAGGGATGGCCCACCAAGAGACCCAGTACTTC
TRBD2,TRBV5-1,NA,TRBJ2-3,CASSIGLAGSTDTQYF,TGCGCCAGCAGCATAGGACTAGCGGGGAGCACAGATACGCAGTATTTT
TRBD2,TRBV4-1,NA,TRBJ2-1,CASSQTSGNYNEQFF,TGCGCCAGCAGCCAAACTAGCGGGAATTACAATGAGCAGTTCTTC
NA,TRBV28,NA,TRBJ2-3,CASSPRGRATDTQYF,TGTGCCAGCAGCCCTCGGGGGCGGGCCACAGATACGCAGTATTTT
TRBD1,TRBV19,NA,TRBJ1-5,CASGWTGDQPQHF,TGTGCCAGTGGGTGGACAGGCGATCAGCCCCAGCATTTT
TRBD1,TRBV6-6,NA,TRBJ2-1,CASRRTGVYNEQFF,TGTGCCAGCAGGAGGACAGGCGTTTACAATGAGCAGTTCTTC
TRBD1,TRBV29-1,NA,TRBJ1-2,CSVEGQGLRGYTF,TGCAGCGTGGAGGGACAGGGGTTGCGAGGCTACACCTTC
TRBD1,TRBV5-1,NA,TRBJ2-2,CATSRTGNTGELFF,TGCGCCACCTCACGGACAGGGAACACCGGGGAGCTGTTTTTT
NA,TRBV11-2,NA,TRBJ2-5,CASSLRGGSRAPETQYF,TGTGCCAGCAGCTTGCGGGGAGGCAGCAGGGCCCCAGAGACCCAGTACTTC
NA,TRBV5-4,NA,TRBJ1-1,CASSLALRNAGEAFF,TGTGCCAGCAGCTTGGCCTTAAGGAATGCAGGCGAAGCTTTCTTT
NA,TRBV21-1,NA,TRBJ2-3,CASSKDRDSDTQYF,TGTGCCAGCAGCAAGGACAGGGATTCAGATACGCAGTATTTT
NA,TRBV2,few,TRBJ2-2,CASSEVDGWQGRLTGELFF,TGTGCCAGCAGTGAAGTGGATGGGTGGCAGGGGAGGCTCACCGGGGAGCTGTTTTTT
NA,TRBV2,few,TRBJ2-2,CASSEAREGELFF,TGTGCCAGCAGTGAAGCCCGGGAAGGGGAGCTGTTTTTT
NA,TRBV25-1,once,TRBJ1-1,CASSEGGPTEAFF,TGTGCCAGCAGTGAGGGGGGTCCCACTGAAGCTTTCTTT
NA,TRBV19,few,TRBJ1-5,CASSYLVGNQPQHF,TGTGCCAGTAGTTACCTTGTCGGCAATCAGCCCCAGCATTTT
TRBD2,TRBV5-1,once,TRBJ2-7,CASSLAPSGRASSYEQYF,TGCGCCAGCAGCTTGGCCCCTAGCGGGAGGGCCAGCTCCTACGAGCAGTACTTC
TRBD1,TRBV4-2,NA,TRBJ2-1,CASRLGQGATSYNEQFF,TGTGCCAGCAGACTGGGACAGGGAGCGACTAGTTACAATGAGCAGTTCTTC
TRBD2,TRBV5-1,NA,TRBJ2-4,CASSLGYLAGGPNIQYF,TGCGCCAGCAGCTTGGGGTATCTAGCGGGAGGGCCTAACATTCAGTACTTC
NA,TRBV19,NA,TRBJ2-2,CATTGQGSTGELFF,TGTGCCACCACAGGCCAGGGCAGCACCGGGGAGCTGTTTTTT
TRBD2,TRBV5-6,once,TRBJ2-5,CASSYLGLATQETQYF,TGTGCCAGCAGCTACCTCGGACTAGCCACCCAAGAGACCCAGTACTTC
NA,TRBV7-1,NA,TRBJ1-2,CASSATTENYGYTF,TGTGCCAGCAGCGCCACGACAGAGAACTATGGCTACACCTTC
TRBD1,TRBV28,once,TRBJ1-5,CASSMVGQGYSNQPQHF,TGTGCCAGCAGTATGGTGGGACAGGGCTATAGCAATCAGCCCCAGCATTTT
NA,TRBV29-1,once,TRBJ2-7,CSVGGGSGAHEQYF,TGCAGCGTGGGGGGCGGGTCAGGGGCCCACGAGCAGTACTTC
NA,TRBV29-1,NA,TRBJ2-6,CSVERTSGANVLTF,TGCAGCGTTGAGCGGACCTCTGGGGCCAACGTCCTGACTTTC
TRBD1,TRBV10-1,NA,TRBJ1-1,CAARDREGRAFF,TGCGCAGCACGGGACAGGGAGGGAAGAGCTTTCTTT
TRBD1,TRBV29-1,few,TRBJ2-2,CSVAETGTGELFF,TGCAGCGTTGCGGAGACAGGGACCGGGGAGCTGTTTTTT
NA,TRBV29-1,NA,TRBJ2-3,CSGEPGEGTDTQYF,TGCAGCGGAGAGCCAGGTGAGGGCACAGATACGCAGTATTTT
NA,TRBV11-2,NA,TRBJ1-1,CASSPDRSEAFF,TGTGCCAGCAGCCCAGACAGGTCTGAAGCTTTCTTT
NA,TRBV20-1,NA,TRBJ1-6,CSASRSPLHF,TGCAGTGCTAGCAGATCACCCCTCCACTTT